This is a list of T cell receptor beta chains from one sample in a study of read filtering for tumor transcriptome and immune sequencing. TCRdb passed the reads through MiXCR, listing each CDR3 protein once. The sample contains more than 100,000 distinct CDR3 sequences, under 15% of which appear only once. Sequenced input: a population of CD138-negative cells sorted from bone marrow. These receptors came from a donor aged 40 or over with multiple myeloma. The CDR3 runs from the conserved cysteine through the conserved F or W. D genes are given only for firm matches. The size entry is marked missing in some rows and otherwise reads once, few, many or a size class.

DNA: TGTGCCAGCAGCTTAAAACCCTGGGCGGGAGGGCCGAGTTCGACAGATACGCAGTATTTT
CDR3: CASSLKPWAGGPSSTDTQYF
D: TRBD2
V: TRBV7-3
J: TRBJ2-3
size: NA
length: 20

DNA: TGTGCCAGCAGTTGGAGGGGGGATGAGCAGTTCTTC
CDR3: CASSWRGDEQFF
D: NA
V: TRBV27
J: TRBJ2-1
size: many
length: 12

DNA: TGCGCCAGCAGCAAAGGGGACAGGATGAACACTGAAGCTTTCTTT
CDR3: CASSKGDRMNTEAFF
D: TRBD1
V: TRBV5-1
J: TRBJ1-1
size: many
length: 15

DNA: TGTGCCAGCAGCCCCGGGACTACCTCTCAAGAGACCCAGTACTTC
CDR3: CASSPGTTSQETQYF
D: TRBD2
V: TRBV7-2
J: TRBJ2-5
size: few
length: 15

DNA: TGCGCCAGCAGTGAGTTACTAGCGGGGAGCAATGAGCAGTTCTTC
CDR3: CASSELLAGSNEQFF
D: TRBD2
V: TRBV10-1
J: TRBJ2-1
size: many
length: 15

DNA: TGTGCCAGCAGTTCGACAGGCCATGAGCAGTTCTTC
CDR3: CASSSTGHEQFF
D: NA
V: TRBV6-5
J: TRBJ2-1
size: few
length: 12

DNA: TGTGCCAGCAGCTCCCCCAGAGATACGCAGTATTTT
CDR3: CASSSPRDTQYF
D: NA
V: TRBV7-9
J: TRBJ2-3
size: few
length: 12

DNA: TGTGCTAGTGGTAAGGGACTAGCGGGACAAGATACGCAGTATTTT
CDR3: CASGKGLAGQDTQYF
D: TRBD2
V: TRBV12-5
J: TRBJ2-3
size: many
length: 15

DNA: TGCAGTGCTAGGGAAGACAGGGGGCAGTCCTACGAGCAGTACTTC
CDR3: CSAREDRGQSYEQYF
D: TRBD1
V: TRBV20-1
J: TRBJ2-7
size: many
length: 15

DNA: TGCGCCAGCAGTTTGTTCGGGGATCAGATGAACACTGAAGCTTTCTTT
CDR3: CASSLFGDQMNTEAFF
D: NA
V: TRBV5-1
J: TRBJ1-1
size: many
length: 16

DNA: TGTGCCAGCAGCTTAAGACGACCTGAGGTCGTAAGGTCAGATACGCAGTATTTT
CDR3: CASSLRRPEVVRSDTQYF
D: NA
V: TRBV11-2
J: TRBJ2-3
size: many
length: 18

DNA: TGTGCCAGCAGTTACCGGGGTCTGAAGCAGTACTTC
CDR3: CASSYRGLKQYF
D: NA
V: TRBV6-2/TRBV6-3
J: TRBJ2-7
size: many
length: 12

DNA: TGTGCCAGCAGTTACCCAGGGCAGACTGCCAAAAACATTCAGTACTTC
CDR3: CASSYPGQTAKNIQYF
D: NA
V: TRBV6-5
J: TRBJ2-4
size: few
length: 16

DNA: TGTGCCACCAGCGGACAGGGTGTGGGAGATACGCAGTATTTT
CDR3: CATSGQGVGDTQYF
D: TRBD1
V: TRBV24-1
J: TRBJ2-3
size: many
length: 14

DNA: TGTGCCACCCGACTAGCCGCAAACGTAGAGACCCAGTACTTC
CDR3: CATRLAANVETQYF
D: TRBD2
V: TRBV27
J: TRBJ2-5
size: many
length: 14

DNA: TGCGCCAGCAGCCTTTCTTACACCGGGGAGCTGTTTTTT
CDR3: CASSLSYTGELFF
D: NA
V: TRBV5-1
J: TRBJ2-2
size: NA
length: 13

DNA: TGTGCCAGCAGCGGGCCGAGGGGCCATTCTACCTACGAGCAGTACTTC
CDR3: CASSGPRGHSTYEQYF
D: NA
V: TRBV7-9
J: TRBJ2-7
size: few
length: 16

DNA: TGCAGCGTTGAAGATCGGAAGGGTGGATACGAGCAGTACTTC
CDR3: CSVEDRKGGYEQYF
D: NA
V: TRBV29-1
J: TRBJ2-7
size: many
length: 14

DNA: TGTGCCAGCAGTGCCAGGCTCCCTGAAGCTTTCTTT
CDR3: CASSARLPEAFF
D: NA
V: TRBV6-1
J: TRBJ1-1
size: many
length: 12

DNA: TGTGCCAGCAGCCCCGGGACACCGAACACTGAAGCTTTCTTT
CDR3: CASSPGTPNTEAFF
D: NA
V: TRBV12-3/TRBV12-4
J: TRBJ1-1
size: many
length: 14

DNA: TGCAGTGCTAGGGGTTGGGCAGAGGGCTACGAGCAGTACTTC
CDR3: CSARGWAEGYEQYF
D: NA
V: TRBV20-1
J: TRBJ2-7
size: few
length: 14

DNA: TGTGCCAGCGGCCTATGGACAGACGAGCAGTACTTC
CDR3: CASGLWTDEQYF
D: NA
V: TRBV11-3
J: TRBJ2-7
size: NA
length: 12

DNA: TGCGCCAGCAGCCAAGCCCGACTTGAAAAACTGTTTTTT
CDR3: CASSQARLEKLFF
D: NA
V: TRBV4-1
J: TRBJ1-4
size: many
length: 13

DNA: TGCAGTGCTAGAGATCGGGAAGAGGGGTCCTATAATTCACCCCTCCACTTT
CDR3: CSARDREEGSYNSPLHF
D: NA
V: TRBV20-1
J: TRBJ1-6
size: many
length: 17

DNA: TGCAGTGCTAGAGATATAGGGCAGACCGGGAGGACCCAGTACTTC
CDR3: CSARDIGQTGRTQYF
D: NA
V: TRBV20-1
J: TRBJ2-5
size: many
length: 15

DNA: TGCAGTGCTATTCTTCTTAGCGGGAGAACGAATGAGCAGTTCTTC
CDR3: CSAILLSGRTNEQFF
D: TRBD2
V: TRBV20-1
J: TRBJ2-1
size: many
length: 15

DNA: TGCAGCGCCCCCGTCCAGGGATCTAACTATGGCTACACCTTC
CDR3: CSAPVQGSNYGYTF
D: NA
V: TRBV29-1
J: TRBJ1-2
size: many
length: 14

DNA: TGTGCCATCAGTGATGGGGCGAACGAGCAGTACTTC
CDR3: CAISDGANEQYF
D: NA
V: TRBV10-3
J: TRBJ2-7
size: many
length: 12

DNA: TGCGCCAGCAGCCAAGGCCGACAAGAGACCCAGTACTTC
CDR3: CASSQGRQETQYF
D: NA
V: TRBV4-3
J: TRBJ2-5
size: many
length: 13

DNA: TGCAGTGCTTCCGGGACGGCGGATCAGCCCCAGCATTTT
CDR3: CSASGTADQPQHF
D: NA
V: TRBV20-1
J: TRBJ1-5
size: many
length: 13

DNA: TGCAGCGTCCTGGACAGGGGGGCCTACGAGCAGTACTTC
CDR3: CSVLDRGAYEQYF
D: TRBD1
V: TRBV29-1
J: TRBJ2-7
size: many
length: 13

DNA: TGTGCCAGCAGCACAATAGCTTACGGAAGCTCCTACAATGAGCAGTTCTTC
CDR3: CASSTIAYGSSYNEQFF
D: NA
V: TRBV7-8
J: TRBJ2-1
size: many
length: 17

DNA: TGCAGCGTCCAATGGGTACAGTCGTATTCTGGAAACACCATATATTTT
CDR3: CSVQWVQSYSGNTIYF
D: NA
V: TRBV29-1
J: TRBJ1-3
size: many
length: 16

DNA: TGTGCCAGCAGTGAAGACAGGTCCTCTGGAAACACCATATATTTT
CDR3: CASSEDRSSGNTIYF
D: NA
V: TRBV2
J: TRBJ1-3
size: NA
length: 15

DNA: TGTGCCAGCAGTTTGGGCGGGGATACTCTCAATGAGCAGTTCTTC
CDR3: CASSLGGDTLNEQFF
D: NA
V: TRBV28
J: TRBJ2-1
size: many
length: 15

DNA: TGTGCCACCAGTGATTTAGACAGAGACACCGGGGAGCTGTTTTTT
CDR3: CATSDLDRDTGELFF
D: NA
V: TRBV24-1
J: TRBJ2-2
size: many
length: 15

DNA: TGCAGTGCTAGAGCCAGGGCGGGAGTGCGGCAGTACTTC
CDR3: CSARARAGVRQYF
D: TRBD2
V: TRBV20-1
J: TRBJ2-7
size: many
length: 13

DNA: TGTGCCAGCAGTTTAACCCCCTCACGGGCGGGAGCGAGAAATGAGCAGTTCTTC
CDR3: CASSLTPSRAGARNEQFF
D: TRBD2
V: TRBV12-3/TRBV12-4
J: TRBJ2-1
size: many
length: 18

DNA: TGTGCCAGCAGCCTTGGGGGGGGGCCACTGCGCCAAGAGACCCAGTACTTC
CDR3: CASSLGGGPLRQETQYF
D: NA
V: TRBV27
J: TRBJ2-5
size: many
length: 17

DNA: TGTGCCAGCAGTTACTCTACTAGCGGGAGTGGCAATGAGCAGTTCTTC
CDR3: CASSYSTSGSGNEQFF
D: TRBD2
V: TRBV6-6
J: TRBJ2-1
size: many
length: 16

DNA: TGTGCCAGCAGTCCGATGAGCGGGAGGGTCTACGAGCAGTACTTC
CDR3: CASSPMSGRVYEQYF
D: TRBD2
V: TRBV27
J: TRBJ2-7
size: many
length: 15

DNA: TGCAGTGCCCCGAGGGACAGGGGGCCCTGGAACACTGAAGCTTTCTTT
CDR3: CSAPRDRGPWNTEAFF
D: TRBD1
V: TRBV20-1
J: TRBJ1-1
size: many
length: 16

DNA: TGCAGTGCTCAGATCGGGCCATTATACAATGAGCAGTTCTTC
CDR3: CSAQIGPLYNEQFF
D: NA
V: TRBV20-1
J: TRBJ2-1
size: many
length: 14

DNA: TGTGCCAGCAGCAAAGGAAAAGGCTTCTCTACCCCTGTGGATCAGTCCCAGCATTTT
CDR3: CASSKGKGFSTPVDQSQHF
D: NA
V: TRBV21-1
J: TRBJ1-5
size: NA
length: 19

DNA: TGTGCCACCGGACAAGAAGAGACCCAGTACTTC
CDR3: CATGQEETQYF
D: NA
V: TRBV10-3
J: TRBJ2-5
size: many
length: 11

DNA: TGTGCCAGAAGGGCATTCAGCACAGATACGCAGTATTTT
CDR3: CARRAFSTDTQYF
D: NA
V: TRBV2
J: TRBJ2-3
size: many
length: 13

DNA: TGCGCCAGCAGTGTTGCGTTTATGAACACTGAAGCTTTCTTT
CDR3: CASSVAFMNTEAFF
D: NA
V: TRBV10-2
J: TRBJ1-1
size: many
length: 14

DNA: TGCAGCGTTGAAAGGCAGGGCGGCTACGAGCAGTACTTC
CDR3: CSVERQGGYEQYF
D: NA
V: TRBV29-1
J: TRBJ2-7
size: NA
length: 13

DNA: TGTGCCAGCTCACAAACATATCGGGTTGAAGAGACCCAGTACTTC
CDR3: CASSQTYRVEETQYF
D: NA
V: TRBV18
J: TRBJ2-5
size: few
length: 15

DNA: TGTGCCAGCAGCCGCCGACAGGGAACTAATGAAAAACTGTTTTTT
CDR3: CASSRRQGTNEKLFF
D: TRBD1
V: TRBV7-9
J: TRBJ1-4
size: many
length: 15

DNA: TGTGCCAGCAGGAGAAGAGGGGGGAATGAAAAACTGTTTTTT
CDR3: CASRRRGGNEKLFF
D: NA
V: TRBV2
J: TRBJ1-4
size: many
length: 14

DNA: TGTGCCAGCAGACAAGTAGTGGGGGGCGGGAGTGGCTACGAGCAGTACTTC
CDR3: CASRQVVGGGSGYEQYF
D: NA
V: TRBV6-5
J: TRBJ2-7
size: NA
length: 17

DNA: TGTGCCAGCAGCTTAGACGTAAATGGCTACACCTTC
CDR3: CASSLDVNGYTF
D: NA
V: TRBV7-9
J: TRBJ1-2
size: many
length: 12

DNA: TGTGCCAGCAGCCTGTACCGGACTAGCGGGCTTTACAATGAGCAGTTCTTC
CDR3: CASSLYRTSGLYNEQFF
D: TRBD2
V: TRBV7-9
J: TRBJ2-1
size: many
length: 17

DNA: TGTGCCAGCAGCTTAGTGTCAGGCGGGGACATTCAGTACTTC
CDR3: CASSLVSGGDIQYF
D: NA
V: TRBV7-8
J: TRBJ2-4
size: many
length: 14